Listed below are T cell receptor beta chains from one sample, sequenced in a study of read filtering for tumor transcriptome and immune sequencing. TCRdb called the reads again in MiXCR, with one record for every CDR3 protein. The sample contains tens of thousands of distinct CDR3 sequences, 15% to 20% of which appear only once. Sequencing was carried out using a population of CD138-negative cells sorted from bone marrow. The receptors were sampled from a donor at least 40 years old with multiple myeloma. CDR3s include the opening cysteine and the closing phenylalanine or tryptophan. Each record gives: clone size, D gene, J gene, V gene, CDR3 protein, CDR3 DNA. The D gene is left open where the match is weak. Size values are once, few and many counts, or a class for expanded clones, and some rows have none.

many NA TRBJ1-1 TRBV7-3 CASSTQGDAEAFF TGTGCCAGCAGCACGCAGGGAGATGCGGAAGCTTTCTTT
many TRBD1 TRBJ2-3 TRBV7-2 CASSLTGGRRTQYF TGTGCCAGCAGCTTAACAGGGGGCAGACGTACGCAGTATTTT
NA NA TRBJ1-1 TRBV7-2 CASSLLRGRLTEAFF TGTGCCAGCAGCTTATTGCGGGGGAGGTTAACTGAAGCTTTCTTT
NA NA TRBJ2-1 TRBV20-1 CSPSLAGELGEQFF TGCAGTCCTTCACTAGCAGGGGAGCTTGGCGAGCAATTCTTC
many TRBD2 TRBJ2-5 TRBV27 CASSYAGTSGSQETQYF TGTGCCAGCAGTTACGCCGGGACTAGCGGGTCCCAAGAGACCCAGTACTTC
NA NA TRBJ2-3 TRBV4-2 CASSPSQQGSSTDTQYF TGTGCCAGCAGCCCGTCTCAGCAGGGCTCTAGCACAGATACGCAGTATTTT
many TRBD1 TRBJ2-2 TRBV3-1 CASSRGTGGNTGELFF TGTGCCAGCAGCCGTGGGACAGGGGGCAACACCGGGGAGCTGTTTTTT
many TRBD1 TRBJ2-7 TRBV9 CASSPGQPGYEQYF TGTGCCAGCAGCCCGGGACAGCCTGGTTACGAGCAGTACTTC
many TRBD2 TRBJ2-3 TRBV6-1 CATLLGLAGVGADTQYF TGTGCCACCCTGCTGGGACTAGCGGGAGTCGGGGCAGATACGCAGTATTTT
NA TRBD2 TRBJ2-3 TRBV2 CDTYVSGAADTQYF TGTGACACCTATGTTAGCGGGGCTGCAGATACGCAGTATTTT
few TRBD2 TRBJ2-7 TRBV5-4 CASSLAPGTIYEQYF TGTGCCAGCAGCTTGGCACCTGGGACTATCTACGAGCAGTACTTC
many NA TRBJ2-5 TRBV28 CASSGNRETQYF TGTGCCAGCTCAGGGAATCGGGAGACCCAGTACTTC
medium-sized TRBD2 TRBJ2-1 TRBV20-1 CSARDPGLALPGYEQFF TGCAGTGCTAGAGATCCGGGACTAGCGCTTCCGGGGTATGAGCAGTTCTTC
many TRBD2 TRBJ2-3 TRBV28 CASSLTLGLAMTDTQYF TGTGCCAGCAGTTTAACGCTGGGACTAGCGATGACAGATACGCAGTATTTT
few NA TRBJ2-5 TRBV7-2 CASSFGSRETQYF TGTGCCAGCAGCTTTGGGTCACGCGAGACCCAGTACTTC
NA TRBD2 TRBJ2-1 TRBV3-1 CASSQETTGRFYNEQFF TGTGCCAGCAGCCAAGAGACTACCGGGAGGTTCTACAATGAACAGTTCTTC
medium-sized TRBD2 TRBJ2-1 TRBV28 CASSLEFSGTYNEQFF TGTGCCAGCAGTTTAGAGTTTAGCGGGACTTACAATGAGCAGTTCTTC
many NA TRBJ2-1 TRBV29-1 CSVEVGASNEQFF TGCAGCGTTGAAGTGGGCGCTAGCAATGAGCAGTTCTTC
many NA TRBJ2-5 TRBV25-1 CASSEYLEVPIETQYF TGTGCCAGCAGTGAATATTTGGAGGTTCCGATCGAGACCCAGTACTTC
many NA TRBJ2-1 TRBV5-4 CASSLELPVSSYNEQFF TGTGCCAGCAGCTTGGAACTGCCCGTCAGCTCCTACAATGAGCAGTTCTTC
many TRBD2 TRBJ2-2 TRBV27 CASSAGTRLTGELFF TGTGCCAGCAGTGCCGGGACTAGGTTGACCGGGGAGCTGTTTTTT
few TRBD2 TRBJ2-1 TRBV12-3/TRBV12-4 CASGTSGSPTIYNEQFF TGTGCCAGCGGGACTAGCGGGAGTCCCACGATCTACAATGAGCAGTTCTTC
many TRBD2 TRBJ2-2 TRBV6-4 CASSEISGMNTGELFF TGTGCCAGCAGTGAGATTAGCGGGATGAACACCGGGGAGCTGTTTTTT
many NA TRBJ2-1 TRBV27 CASTSDSSYNEQFF TGTGCCAGCACCTCGGATAGCTCCTACAATGAGCAGTTCTTC
many NA TRBJ2-6 TRBV28 CASSSRSGANVLTF TGTGCCAGCAGTTCCCGCTCTGGGGCCAACGTCCTGACTTTC
many TRBD2 TRBJ2-5 TRBV6-6 CASSYSLAGGRETQYF TGTGCCAGCAGTTATTCCCTAGCGGGAGGGAGGGAGACCCAGTACTTC
few TRBD1 TRBJ2-5 TRBV27 CASSLLGGEETQYF TGTGCCAGCAGTTTATTAGGGGGCGAAGAGACCCAGTACTTC
many TRBD1 TRBJ2-2 TRBV5-1 CASRFSGTENTGELFF TGCGCCAGCAGATTCTCCGGGACAGAGAACACCGGGGAGCTGTTTTTT
many TRBD2 TRBJ2-3 TRBV6-2/TRBV6-3 CASSYRPSGDAQYF TGTGCCAGCAGTTATCGTCCAAGCGGGGATGCGCAGTATTTT
NA TRBD2 TRBJ2-3 TRBV2 CASSGSGRADTQYF TGTGCCAGCAGTGGTAGCGGGAGAGCAGATACGCAGTATTTT
NA TRBD2 TRBJ2-3 TRBV5-6 CASSLDWGSGRIDTQYF TGTGCCAGCAGCTTGGACTGGGGCAGCGGGAGGATAGATACGCAGTATTTT
many TRBD1 TRBJ2-5 TRBV29-1 CSVTGTGLAETQYF TGCAGCGTTACCGGGACAGGGTTAGCGGAGACCCAGTACTTC
NA NA TRBJ1-1 TRBV29-1 CCVRGAKNTEAFF TGCTGCGTTAGGGGGGCGAAGAACACTGAAGCTTTCTTT
many NA TRBJ1-1 TRBV19 CASTWGVNTEAFF TGTGCCAGTACCTGGGGGGTGAACACTGAAGCTTTCTTT
NA TRBD1 TRBJ2-6 TRBV7-8 CASSRTGVFLTF TGTGCCAGCAGCCGCACAGGGGTCTTCCTGACTTTC
many NA TRBJ2-7 TRBV28 CASSSSSPSYEQYF TGTGCCAGCAGTTCCTCTAGCCCCTCCTACGAGCAGTACTTC
many NA TRBJ2-3 TRBV6-2/TRBV6-3 CASSLRDGSTDTQYF TGTGCCAGCAGTCTCCGGGACGGTTCCACAGATACGCAGTATTTT
few TRBD1 TRBJ2-2 TRBV5-1 CASSSTGELNTGELFF TGCGCCAGCAGCTCCACAGGGGAGTTGAACACCGGGGAGCTGTTTTTT
few TRBD2 TRBJ2-3 TRBV29-1 CSVVASGGTDTQYF TGCAGCGTAGTGGCTAGCGGGGGCACAGATACGCAGTATTTT
NA NA TRBJ2-7 TRBV20-1 CSARQRYEQYF TGTAGTGCCCGCCAGCGGTACGAGCAGTACTTC
NA NA TRBJ2-4 TRBV28 CASSRTSYRLAKNIQYF TGTGCCAGCAGCCGAACCTCCTACCGACTAGCCAAAAACATTCAGTACTTC
few TRBD1 TRBJ1-5 TRBV7-2 CASSRGQRSQLPQHF TGTGCCAGCAGCCGGGGACAGAGGTCTCAATTGCCCCAGCATTTT
few TRBD1 TRBJ1-6 TRBV20-1 CSARVAGTGNNSPLHF TGCAGTGCTAGAGTAGCCGGGACAGGGAATAATTCACCCCTCCACTTT
many NA TRBJ2-1 TRBV30 CAFGLSADGEQFF TGTGCCTTCGGACTATCCGCGGACGGTGAGCAGTTCTTC
many TRBD2 TRBJ2-7 TRBV3-1 CATSSGSYEQYF TGTGCCACCTCTAGCGGGAGTTACGAGCAGTACTTC
NA NA TRBJ1-5 TRBV2 CASSLSWTQSVHSNQPQHF TGTGCCAGCAGTCTATCCTGGACCCAGTCGGTCCATTCCAATCAGCCCCAGCATTTT
many NA TRBJ2-7 TRBV19 CASSDTRQPKNSYEQYF TGTGCCAGTAGCGACACTCGACAGCCTAAAAACTCCTACGAGCAGTACTTC
many NA TRBJ1-1 TRBV7-9 CASSLVRFDTEAFF TGTGCCAGCAGCTTAGTCAGGTTTGACACTGAAGCTTTCTTT
few TRBD1 TRBJ1-5 TRBV5-6 CASSLGQGWGQPQHF TGTGCCAGCAGCTTGGGACAGGGGTGGGGTCAGCCCCAGCATTTT
NA NA TRBJ1-4 TRBV20-1 CSALGPPYEKLFF TGCAGTGCGCTGGGGCCCCCGTATGAAAAACTGTTTTTT
few NA TRBJ2-3 TRBV3-1 CASSQDGNRRTQYF TGTGCCAGCAGCCAAGATGGAAACAGGCGGACGCAGTATTTT
many TRBD2 TRBJ2-1 TRBV5-1 CASSLRTSGTGVEQFF TGCGCCAGCAGCTTGCGGACTAGCGGGACGGGGGTTGAGCAGTTCTTC
many NA TRBJ2-1 TRBV5-4 CASSFSKSSYNEQFF TGTGCCAGCAGCTTCTCTAAGAGCTCCTACAATGAGCAGTTCTTC
many TRBD2 TRBJ2-1 TRBV4-2 CASSQDIRLAGSGNEQFF TGTGCCAGCAGCCAAGATATTCGCCTAGCGGGGTCCGGGAATGAGCAGTTCTTC
NA TRBD2 TRBJ2-1 TRBV20-1 CGARVLAGGLNEPFF TGCGGTGCTAGAGTACTAGCGGGAGGCCTCAATGAGCCGTTCTTC
many NA TRBJ2-2 TRBV7-2 CASSLFSSTSDTGELFF TGTGCCAGCAGCTTATTTAGTTCAACATCGGACACCGGGGAGCTGTTTTTT
NA NA TRBJ2-1 TRBV5-4 CASSLMGGHYNEQFF TGTGCCAGCAGCTTGATGGGAGGACACTACAATGAGCAGTTCTTC